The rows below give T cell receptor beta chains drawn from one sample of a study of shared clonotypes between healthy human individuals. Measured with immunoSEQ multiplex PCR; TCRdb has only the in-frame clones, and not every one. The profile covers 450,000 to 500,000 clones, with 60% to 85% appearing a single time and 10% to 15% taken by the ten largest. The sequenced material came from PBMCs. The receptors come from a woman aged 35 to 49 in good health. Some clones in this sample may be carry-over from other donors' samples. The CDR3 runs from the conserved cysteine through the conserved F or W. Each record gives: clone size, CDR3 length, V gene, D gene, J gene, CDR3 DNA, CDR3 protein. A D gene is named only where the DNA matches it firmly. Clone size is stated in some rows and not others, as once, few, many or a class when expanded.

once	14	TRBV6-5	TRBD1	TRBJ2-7	TGTGCCAGCAGGAAAGACAGGGGATCGGGCGAGCAGTACTTC	CASRKDRGSGEQYF
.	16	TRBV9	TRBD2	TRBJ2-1	TGTGCCAGCAGCAAGGGACTAGCGGGATCCTACAATGAGCAGTTCTTC	CASSKGLAGSYNEQFF
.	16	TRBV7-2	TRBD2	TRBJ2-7	TGTGCCAGCAGCGAAACTAGCGGGAGAGCTCGCTACGAGCAGTACTTC	CASSETSGRARYEQYF
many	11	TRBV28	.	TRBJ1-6	TGTGCCAGCAGTTCGAATTCACCCCTCCACTTT	CASSSNSPLHF
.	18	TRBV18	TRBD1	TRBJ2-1	TGTGCCAGCTCACCACCCAAGTTGCTAGGGGGCATTGCGCATGAGCAGTTCTTC	CASSPPKLLGGIAHEQFF
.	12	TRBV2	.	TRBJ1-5	TGTGCCAGCGATCAGGGCAATCAGCCCCAGCATTTT	CASDQGNQPQHF
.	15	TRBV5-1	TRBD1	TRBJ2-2	TGCGCCAGCAGGTTGAGTGACAGGGGTAACGGGGAGCTGTTTTTT	CASRLSDRGNGELFF
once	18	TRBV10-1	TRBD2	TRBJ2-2	TGCGCCAGCAGTGAGTCCGGAGGGCTAGCGGGAGTTCACGGGGAGCTGTTTTTT	CASSESGGLAGVHGELFF
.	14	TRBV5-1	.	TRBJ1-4	TGCGCCAGCAGCTTGGAAGGAATTAATGAAAAACTGTTTTTT	CASSLEGINEKLFF
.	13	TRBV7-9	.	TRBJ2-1	TGTGCCAGCAGCTTTGACAGAGACGGTGAGCAGTTCTTC	CASSFDRDGEQFF
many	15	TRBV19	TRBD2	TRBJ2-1	TGTGCCAGTAGTATCAGTACTAGCGCCAACAATGAGCAGTTCTTC	CASSISTSANNEQFF
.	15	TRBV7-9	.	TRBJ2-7	TGTGCCAGCAGCTTAGATCGGCAGGTAGCCTACGAGCAGTACTTC	CASSLDRQVAYEQYF
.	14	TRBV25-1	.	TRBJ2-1	TGTGCCAGCAGCAGTGGCCGGCGATGGAATGAGCAGTTCTTC	CASSSGRRWNEQFF
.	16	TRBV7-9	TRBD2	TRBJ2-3	TGTGCCAGCAGCACCGGACTAGATTTCCCTGCAGATACGCAGTATTTT	CASSTGLDFPADTQYF
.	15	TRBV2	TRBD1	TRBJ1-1	TGTGCCAGCAGTGAAGGACAGGGTAGGACCACTGAAGCTTTCTTT	CASSEGQGRTTEAFF
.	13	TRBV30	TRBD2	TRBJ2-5	TGTGCCTGGGCTAGCGGGGTCCAAGAGACCCAGTACTTC	CAWASGVQETQYF